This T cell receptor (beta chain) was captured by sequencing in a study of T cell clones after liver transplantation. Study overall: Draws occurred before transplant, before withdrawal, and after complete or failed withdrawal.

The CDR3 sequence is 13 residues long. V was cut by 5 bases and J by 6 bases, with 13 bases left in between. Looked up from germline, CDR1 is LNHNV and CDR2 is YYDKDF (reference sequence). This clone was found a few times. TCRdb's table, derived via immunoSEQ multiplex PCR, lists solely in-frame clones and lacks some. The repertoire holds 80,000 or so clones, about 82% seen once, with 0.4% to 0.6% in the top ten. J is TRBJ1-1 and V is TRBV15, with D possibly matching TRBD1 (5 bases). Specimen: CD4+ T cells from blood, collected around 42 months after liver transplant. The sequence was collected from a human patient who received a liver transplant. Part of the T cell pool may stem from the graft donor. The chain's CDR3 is CATSGDWGAEAFF. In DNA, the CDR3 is TGTGCCACCAGCGGCGACTGGGGGGCTGAAGCTTTCTTT.